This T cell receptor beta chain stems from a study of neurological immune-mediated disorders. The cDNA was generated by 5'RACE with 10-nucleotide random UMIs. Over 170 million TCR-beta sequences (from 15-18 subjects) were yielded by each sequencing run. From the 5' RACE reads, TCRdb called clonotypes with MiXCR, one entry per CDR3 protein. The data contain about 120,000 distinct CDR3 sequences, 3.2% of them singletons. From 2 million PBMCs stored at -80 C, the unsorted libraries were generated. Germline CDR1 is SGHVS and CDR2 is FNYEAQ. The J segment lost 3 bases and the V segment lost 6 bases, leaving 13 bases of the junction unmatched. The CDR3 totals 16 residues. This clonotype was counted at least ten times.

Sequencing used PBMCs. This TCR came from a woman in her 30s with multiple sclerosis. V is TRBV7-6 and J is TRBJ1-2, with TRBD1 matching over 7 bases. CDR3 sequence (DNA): TGTGCCAGCAGTCGAGACAGGGATCCCCCTGACTATGGCTACACCTTC. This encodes CASSRDRDPPDYGYTF.